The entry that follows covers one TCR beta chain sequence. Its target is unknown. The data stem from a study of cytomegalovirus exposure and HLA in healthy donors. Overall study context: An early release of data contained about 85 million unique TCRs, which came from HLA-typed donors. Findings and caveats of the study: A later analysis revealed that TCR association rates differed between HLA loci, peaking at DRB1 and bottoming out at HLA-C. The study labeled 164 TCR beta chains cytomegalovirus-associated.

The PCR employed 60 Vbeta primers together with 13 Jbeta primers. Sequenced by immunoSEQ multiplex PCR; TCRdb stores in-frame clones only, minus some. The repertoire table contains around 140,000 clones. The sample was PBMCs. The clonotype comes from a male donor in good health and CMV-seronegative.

CDR3 DNA sequence: TGTGCCAGTAGTATAGGCCCACAGGGAAACCAGCCCCAGCATTTT. It yields the protein CASSIGPQGNQPQHF. V gene TRBV19 combines with J gene TRBJ1-5; the D gene is possibly TRBD1 (6 bases). Trimming cost V 1 base and J 7 bases, with 14 bases left between them. CDR3 length: 15 amino acids. Germline CDR1 reads LNHDA; CDR2 reads SQIVND (reference sequence).